These T cell receptor beta chains were read from a single sample in a study of cytomegalovirus exposure and HLA in healthy donors. TCRdb's copy holds only in-frame clones and misses some; the assay was immunoSEQ multiplex PCR. The sample carries more than 150,000 clones, approximately 79% recorded once. The material sequenced was PBMCs. Every receptor here comes from a woman between 45 and 60 years old in good health and CMV-seropositive. CDR3s include the opening cysteine and the closing phenylalanine or tryptophan. A D gene is named only where the DNA matches it firmly. Clone size, where shown, is once, few, many, or a class for clones that have expanded.

>NA|TRBD2|TRBJ2-5|TRBV7-8
CASSPSGGTLNQETQYF
TGTGCCAGCAGCCCAAGCGGGGGAACCCTTAACCAAGAGACCCAGTACTTC
>NA|NA|TRBJ1-1|TRBV6-5
CASRQNTEAFF
TGTGCCAGCAGACAGAACACTGAAGCTTTCTTT
>NA|NA|TRBJ2-4|TRBV4-3
CASSQSFTTLAKNIQYF
TGCGCCAGCAGCCAATCCTTTACTACTTTAGCCAAAAACATTCAGTACTTC
>NA|NA|TRBJ2-2|TRBV19
CASSIGGGKTGELFF
TGTGCCAGTAGTATAGGAGGGGGAAAGACCGGGGAGCTGTTTTTT
>NA|NA|TRBJ2-3|TRBV7-9
CASSLALAASSTDTQYF
TGTGCCAGCAGCTTAGCGTTAGCGGCCTCTAGCACAGATACGCAGTATTTT
>NA|TRBD2|TRBJ2-1|TRBV5-1
CASGGLAGASASYNEQFF
TGCGCCAGCGGGGGACTAGCGGGGGCCTCGGCCTCCTACAATGAGCAGTTCTTC
>NA|NA|TRBJ1-4|TRBV5-1
CASSLQGLANEKLFF
TGCGCCAGCAGCTTACAGGGTTTGGCTAATGAAAAACTGTTTTTT
>NA|NA|TRBJ1-5|TRBV5-6
CASSSSGDLFQPQHF
TGTGCCAGCAGCTCGTCGGGGGACCTATTTCAGCCCCAGCATTTT
>NA|TRBD1|TRBJ1-2|TRBV9
CASSALGTGGDGYTF
TGTGCCAGCAGCGCCTTAGGGACAGGGGGCGATGGCTACACCTTC
>NA|NA|TRBJ1-2|TRBV20-1
CSAREGSGYTF
TGCAGTGCTAGGGAAGGGAGTGGCTACACCTTC
>NA|TRBD1|TRBJ1-2|TRBV30
CAWSVKTGDNYGYTF
TGTGCCTGGAGTGTCAAGACAGGGGACAACTATGGCTACACCTTC
>NA|NA|TRBJ1-4|TRBV10-1
CASSESGEKLFF
TGCGCCAGCAGTGAGTCCGGGGAAAAACTGTTTTTT
>NA|TRBD1|TRBJ1-1|TRBV10-2
CASTLQGGRTEAFF
TGCGCCAGCACACTCCAGGGGGGTCGGACTGAAGCTTTCTTT
>NA|TRBD2|TRBJ2-1|TRBV10-2
CATGLGEANEQFF
TGCGCCACCGGACTAGGAGAGGCCAATGAGCAGTTCTTC
>few|NA|TRBJ1-6|TRBV7-2
CASSSPTGVHSPLHF
TGTGCCAGCAGCTCCCCGACCGGGGTACATTCACCCCTCCACTTT
>few|NA|TRBJ2-1|TRBV29-1
CSVRRVGYNEQFF
TGCAGCGTACGCAGGGTGGGCTACAATGAGCAGTTCTTC
>NA|TRBD1|TRBJ2-7|TRBV11-2
CASQGQRLPYEQYF
TGTGCCAGCCAGGGACAGAGACTCCCCTACGAGCAGTACTTC
>NA|NA|TRBJ2-4|TRBV21-1
CASSKCRAEGNIQYF
TGTGCCAGCAGCAAATGTCGGGCTGAGGGAAACATTCAGTACTTC
>NA|TRBD1|TRBJ1-2|TRBV7-8
CASSSRTGERGYTF
TGTGCCAGCAGCTCCCGGACAGGAGAACGTGGCTACACCTTC
>NA|NA|TRBJ2-2|TRBV5-4
CASMVTVEYTGELFF
TGTGCCAGCATGGTCACAGTTGAATACACCGGGGAGCTGTTTTTT
>NA|NA|TRBJ1-1|TRBV7-2
CASSFGGGRTEAFF
TGTGCCAGCAGCTTCGGGGGGGGGCGAACTGAAGCTTTCTTT
>many|TRBD2|TRBJ2-7|TRBV2
CASSGLAGTYEQYF
TGTGCCAGCAGCGGACTAGCGGGGACCTACGAGCAGTACTTC
>NA|NA|TRBJ1-5|TRBV12-5
CASGLTGDYSNQPQHF
TGTGCTAGTGGTTTGACCGGGGATTATAGCAATCAGCCCCAGCATTTT
>NA|NA|TRBJ2-7|TRBV5-4
CASSNSRGYSYEQYF
TGTGCCAGCAGCAACAGCCGGGGGTACTCCTACGAGCAGTACTTC
>NA|NA|TRBJ2-7|TRBV5-4
CASSPSPMGPYEQYF
TGTGCCAGCAGTCCCAGCCCAATGGGGCCCTACGAGCAGTACTTC
>NA|NA|TRBJ2-5|TRBV21-1
CASKRWAGRRQETQYF
TGTGCCAGCAAAAGGTGGGCAGGGCGGCGGCAAGAGACCCAGTACTTC
>once|NA|TRBJ2-1|TRBV6-1
CASSEEAALSYNEQFF
TGTGCCAGCAGTGAGGAGGCAGCCCTCTCCTACAATGAGCAGTTCTTC
>once|TRBD1|TRBJ1-6|TRBV6-1
CASRATRGLNSPLHF
TGTGCCAGCAGAGCAACTAGGGGGCTTAATTCACCCCTCCACTTT
>NA|NA|TRBJ1-1|TRBV4-1
CASSQVVGGLTATTMNTEAFF
TGCGCCAGCAGCCAAGTAGTTGGAGGACTGACTGCTACCACTATGAACACTGAAGCTTTCTTT
>NA|NA|TRBJ1-5|TRBV6-5
CASSYGGKGQPQHF
TGTGCCAGCAGTTACGGCGGGAAGGGACAGCCCCAGCATTTT
>NA|NA|TRBJ2-2|TRBV2
CASKAGPNTGELFF
TGTGCCAGCAAGGCAGGGCCAAACACCGGGGAGCTGTTTTTT
>once|NA|TRBJ2-7|TRBV9
CASSVDLSPYEQYF
TGTGCCAGCAGCGTAGATCTCTCCCCCTACGAGCAGTACTTC
>few|TRBD1|TRBJ1-2|TRBV2
CASSEARADRANYGYTF
TGTGCCAGCAGTGAAGCGAGGGCGGACAGGGCGAACTATGGCTACACCTTC
>NA|TRBD1|TRBJ2-2|TRBV11-2
CASSFYPGQENTGELFF
TGTGCCAGCAGCTTCTACCCCGGACAGGAGAACACCGGGGAGCTGTTTTTT
>once|NA|TRBJ2-7|TRBV21-1
CASSKRGLSYEQYF
TGTGCCAGCAGCAAAAGGGGGTTGTCCTACGAGCAGTACTTC
>NA|NA|TRBJ1-2|TRBV7-2
CASSFPPSEYTF
TGTGCCAGCAGCTTCCCCCCGTCGGAGTACACCTTC
>few|NA|TRBJ1-1|TRBV6-5
CASSPRNTEAFF
TGTGCCAGCAGTCCCAGGAACACTGAAGCTTTCTTT
>NA|NA|TRBJ2-7|TRBV9
CASSEGRGGPEQYF
TGTGCCAGCAGCGAAGGAAGGGGAGGCCCCGAGCAGTACTTC
>NA|NA|TRBJ1-6|TRBV27
CASSSQGNSPLHF
TGTGCCAGCAGTTCACAGGGTAATTCACCCCTCCACTTT